Sequencing of this T cell receptor beta chain was carried out in a study of shared clonotypes between healthy human individuals. The naive CD8 population came from CD45RO-negative cells selected for CCR7, without terminally differentiated effector memory CD45RA+ cells. Donors, without exception, were Caucasian adults residing in Nashville, Tennessee. Between the trimmed V and J ends, which lost 2 bases and 1 base, there was a span of 12 bases. The germline gives CDR1 SGHRS, CDR2 YFSETQ. The CDR3 totals 15 residues. The authors split each subset's genomic DNA evenly across several immunoSEQ plates. The method was immunoSEQ multiplex PCR; TCRdb's version includes in-frame clones alone and lacks a portion of them. The profile shows about 2.2 million clones, around 93% of them singletons.

The source material was naive CD8+ T cells from PBMCs. The sequence was collected from a man younger than 35 in good health. Some clones in this sample may be carry-over from other donors' samples. The chain employs TRBV5-1 and TRBJ1-1; D is perhaps TRBD1 (5 bases). The CDR3 region has the DNA TGCGCCAGCAGCTTCGTAGGGGCGGGGAACACTGAAGCTTTCTTT. It specifies CASSFVGAGNTEAFF.